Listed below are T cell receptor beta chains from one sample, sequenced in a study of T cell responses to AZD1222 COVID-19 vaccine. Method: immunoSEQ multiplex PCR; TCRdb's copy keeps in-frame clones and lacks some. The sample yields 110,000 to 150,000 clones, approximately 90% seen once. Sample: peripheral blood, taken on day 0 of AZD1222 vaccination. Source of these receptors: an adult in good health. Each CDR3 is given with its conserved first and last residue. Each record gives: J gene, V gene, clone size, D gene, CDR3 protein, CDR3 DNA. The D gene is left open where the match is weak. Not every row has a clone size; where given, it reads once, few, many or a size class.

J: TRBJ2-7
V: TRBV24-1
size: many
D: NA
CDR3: CATSKNYEQYF
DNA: TGTGCCACCAGTAAGAACTACGAGCAGTACTTC

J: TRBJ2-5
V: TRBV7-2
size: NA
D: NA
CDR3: CASSLAGDAQYF
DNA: TGTGCCAGCAGCTTAGCTGGGGACGCCCAGTACTTC

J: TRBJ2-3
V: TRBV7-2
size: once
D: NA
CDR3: CASSLADTAGTQYF
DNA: TGTGCCAGCAGCTTAGCCGACACTGCAGGAACGCAGTATTTT

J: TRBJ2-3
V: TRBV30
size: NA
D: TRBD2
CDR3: CAWDSGGAGVNTDTQYF
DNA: TGTGCCTGGGATAGCGGGGGGGCCGGTGTTAACACAGATACGCAGTATTTT

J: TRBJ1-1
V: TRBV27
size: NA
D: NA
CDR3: CASRTGFMNTEAFF
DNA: TGTGCCAGCAGAACAGGGTTCATGAACACTGAAGCTTTCTTT

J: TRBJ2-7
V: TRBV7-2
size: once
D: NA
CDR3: CASSSGTILYEQYF
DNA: TGTGCCAGCAGCTCCGGGACAATCCTCTACGAGCAGTACTTC

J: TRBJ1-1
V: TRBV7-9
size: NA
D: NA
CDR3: CASSPDTYNTEAFF
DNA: TGTGCCAGCAGCCCAGACACCTACAACACTGAAGCTTTCTTT

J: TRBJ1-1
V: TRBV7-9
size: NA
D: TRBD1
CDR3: CASRPTGSTEAFF
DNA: TGTGCCAGCAGACCGACAGGGAGCACTGAAGCTTTCTTT

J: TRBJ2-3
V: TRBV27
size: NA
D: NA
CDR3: CASSLLGDTQYF
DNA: TGTGCCAGCAGTTTATTGGGGGATACGCAGTATTTT

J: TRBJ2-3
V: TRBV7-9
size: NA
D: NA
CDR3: CASSHGMGTDTQYF
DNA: TGTGCCAGCAGCCACGGGATGGGCACAGATACGCAGTATTTT

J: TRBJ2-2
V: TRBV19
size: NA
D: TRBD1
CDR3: CASSMRTGGTGELFF
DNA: TGTGCCAGTAGTATGAGGACAGGGGGCACCGGGGAGCTGTTTTTT

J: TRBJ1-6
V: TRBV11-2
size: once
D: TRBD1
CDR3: CASSLSGGSPLHF
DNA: TGTGCCAGCAGCTTGTCAGGGGGCTCACCCCTCCACTTT

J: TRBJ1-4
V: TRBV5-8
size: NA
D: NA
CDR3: CASSLGTVATLNEKLFF
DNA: TGTGCCAGCAGCTTGGGTACCGTCGCAACCCTTAATGAAAAACTGTTTTTT

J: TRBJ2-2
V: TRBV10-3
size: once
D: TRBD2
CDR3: CAISEPRGAPNTGELFF
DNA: TGTGCCATCAGTGAGCCGCGGGGGGCACCGAACACCGGGGAGCTGTTTTTT

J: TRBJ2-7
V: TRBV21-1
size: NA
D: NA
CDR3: CASSKVARGAYYEQYF
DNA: NA

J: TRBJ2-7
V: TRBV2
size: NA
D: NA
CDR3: CASADGRSYEQYF
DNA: TGTGCCAGTGCGGACGGCCGCTCCTACGAGCAGTACTTC

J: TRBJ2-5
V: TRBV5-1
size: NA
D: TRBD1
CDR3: CASSRGQGGETQYF
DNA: TGCGCCAGCAGCCGCGGACAGGGTGGGGAGACCCAGTACTTC

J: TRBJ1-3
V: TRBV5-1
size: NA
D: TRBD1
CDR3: CASAGDRARNTIYF
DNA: TGCGCCAGCGCGGGAGACAGGGCTCGAAACACCATATATTTT

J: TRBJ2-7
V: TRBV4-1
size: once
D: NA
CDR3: CASSPAGTVYEQYF
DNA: TGCGCCAGCAGCCCGGCCGGGACGGTATACGAGCAGTACTTC

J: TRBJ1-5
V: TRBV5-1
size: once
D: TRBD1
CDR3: CASSPGTGGNSNQPQHF
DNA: TGCGCCAGCAGCCCCGGGACAGGGGGTAATAGCAATCAGCCCCAGCATTTT

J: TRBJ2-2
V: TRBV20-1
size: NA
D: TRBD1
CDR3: CSASSDRGQYTGELFF
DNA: TGCAGTGCTAGTTCGGACAGGGGGCAATACACCGGGGAGCTGTTTTTT

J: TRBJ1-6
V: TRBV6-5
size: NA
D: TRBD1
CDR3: CASSPDRGVLSPLHF
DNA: TGTGCCAGCAGCCCCGACAGGGGGGTCTTGTCACCCCTCCACTTT

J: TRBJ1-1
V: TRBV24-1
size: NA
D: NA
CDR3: CATSALLRPGGEAFF
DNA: TGTGCCACCAGTGCCCTATTACGCCCCGGCGGCGAAGCTTTCTTT

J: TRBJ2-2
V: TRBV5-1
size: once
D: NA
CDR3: CASSLGLGGTGELFF
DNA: TGCGCCAGCAGCTTGGGACTGGGTGGCACCGGGGAGCTGTTTTTT